Listed here is a single T cell receptor beta chain. No antigen is known for it. Compared with germline, one end of the junction differs, possibly owing to a read error. The CDR3 has 14 residues. Germline lookup yields CDR1 MNHEY and CDR2 SMNVEV (reference sequence). These data are taken from a study of T cell repertoires in cytomegalovirus infection. Turning to the study itself: Recently described HLA-C-restricted plus well-studied HLA-B-restricted CMV epitopes were used. CMV infection and matching HLA type were both indicated by public TCR beta signatures.

Broader study findings: Ex vivo, HLA-C-restricted CMV-specific TCR beta clonotypes prevailed over the rest of the response.

TCRdb ran MiXCR on the reads and lists one entry per CDR3 protein. The sample includes 340,000 or so distinct CDR3 sequences, more than 20% of them seen just once. The chain couples TRBV27 to TRBJ1-5; D call uncertain. Source: cultured PBMCs, taken from culture after CMV antigen stimulation. The TCR sequence derives from a human donor in good health (CMV status not recorded). Some clones in this sample may be carry-over from other donors' samples. CDR3 amino acids: CATSTVSSNQPQHF. The CDR3 coding sequence is TGTGCCACCAGTACGGTATCTAGCAATCAGCCCCAGCATTTT.